Listed below are T cell receptor beta chains from one sample, sequenced in a study of blood T cell repertoires in COVID-19. Profiling relied on immunoSEQ multiplex PCR, and the TCRdb table lists in-frame clones only, not all of them. The table records under 300,000 clones, around 90% of them present only once. The sequencing input was peripheral blood. These receptors came from a woman in her 30s with acute or convalescent COVID-19. CDR3s include the opening cysteine and the closing phenylalanine or tryptophan. D genes are given only for firm matches. Where a row states a size, it is once, few, many or the class of an expanded clone; other rows omit it.

D gene | J gene | V gene | clone size | CDR3 DNA | CDR3 protein
TRBD1 | TRBJ1-4 | TRBV27 | . | TGTGCCAGCACTCACCCCGGGACAGGTGAAAAACTGTTTTTT | CASTHPGTGEKLFF
. | TRBJ2-7 | TRBV7-8 | . | TGTGCCAGCAGCGCAGGGGTCAGTCCCTACGAGCAGTACTTC | CASSAGVSPYEQYF
TRBD1 | TRBJ2-5 | TRBV7-8 | . | TGTGCCAGCAGCTTAGCTTTGGTCGGACAGGGGGAGACCCAGTACTTC | CASSLALVGQGETQYF
. | TRBJ1-4 | TRBV21-1 | . | TGTGCCAGCAGCAAAATCGTACAGCCAACACCTAATGAAAAACTGTTTTTT | CASSKIVQPTPNEKLFF
TRBD1 | TRBJ2-7 | TRBV5-1 | . | TGCGCCAGCAGCTTGGACAGGGGCTACGAGCAGTACTTC | CASSLDRGYEQYF
TRBD1 | TRBJ1-2 | TRBV6-1 | . | TGTGCCAGCAGTCAAGACGACAGGGTAGGAAATGGCTACACCTTC | CASSQDDRVGNGYTF
TRBD1 | TRBJ2-7 | TRBV6-5 | . | TGTGCCAGCCGGACAGGGGGGAGTGAGCAGTACTTC | CASRTGGSEQYF
TRBD1 | TRBJ2-7 | TRBV19 | once | TGTGCCAGTAGTATCGACAGGGGTGGCGCCTACGAGCAGTACTTC | CASSIDRGGAYEQYF
. | TRBJ2-7 | TRBV20-1 | . | TGCAGTGCTAGTCAGAGGTCCAGGGGCGGTTACGAGCAGTACTTC | CSASQRSRGGYEQYF
. | TRBJ2-3 | TRBV27 | once | TGTGCCAGCAGTTTATCGTCGGGATATACGCAGTATTTT | CASSLSSGYTQYF
. | TRBJ1-1 | TRBV11-3 | . | TGTGCCAGCAGCTTAGGTTCTACGAACACTGAAGCTTTCTTT | CASSLGSTNTEAFF
. | TRBJ2-5 | TRBV4-1 | . | TGCGCCAGCAGCCCCTCCCACTCGGGGGTAGGAGAGACCCAGTACTTC | CASSPSHSGVGETQYF
. | TRBJ2-4 | TRBV2 | . | TGTGCCAGCAGTACGCCTACCGGGGTTCAGTACTTC | CASSTPTGVQYF
. | TRBJ2-2 | TRBV11-2 | many | TGTGCCAGCAGCTTAGCCGGGAGGAACACCGGGGAGCTGTTTTTT | CASSLAGRNTGELFF
. | TRBJ2-1 | TRBV7-2 | few | TGTGCCAGCAGCCCCGCTGGACTAAATGAGCAGTTCTTC | CASSPAGLNEQFF
. | TRBJ2-3 | TRBV11-2 | . | TGTGCCAGCAGCTTTGGTTTGAGAACCACAGATACGCAGTATTTT | CASSFGLRTTDTQYF
TRBD2 | TRBJ2-7 | TRBV5-1 | . | TGCGCCAGCAGCTTAACTAGCGGGCTAACCTACGAGCAGTACTTC | CASSLTSGLTYEQYF
. | TRBJ2-7 | TRBV7-9 | few | TGTGCCAGCAGCTCCCGACAGGAGCAGTACTTC | CASSSRQEQYF
. | TRBJ1-5 | TRBV29-1 | once | TGCAGCGTTGGCGGTACCAATCAGCCCCAGCATTTT | CSVGGTNQPQHF
. | TRBJ2-7 | TRBV19 | . | TGTGCCAGTAGGGCTAGCCCGTACGAGCAGTACTTC | CASRASPYEQYF
TRBD2 | TRBJ2-5 | TRBV30 | . | TGTGCCTGCTCCCGGAGACTAGCGGAAGAGACCCAGTACTTC | CACSRRLAEETQYF
TRBD1 | TRBJ1-5 | TRBV6-2/TRBV6-3 | once | TGTGCCAGCAGTTCCAGGGGGCCACATCAGCCCCAGCATTTT | CASSSRGPHQPQHF
TRBD1 | TRBJ2-7 | TRBV29-1 | once | TGCAGCGTCCGACAGGGGGCCTACGAGCAGTACTTC | CSVRQGAYEQYF
. | TRBJ1-6 | TRBV4-3 | . | TGCGCCAGCAGCCTAATAATGGGGCAGGGGAGATATAATTCACCCCTCCACTTT | CASSLIMGQGRYNSPLHF
TRBD2 | TRBJ2-7 | TRBV7-2 | . | TGTGCCAGCAGACTAGCGGGAGGATCGTTGGAGCAGTACTTC | CASRLAGGSLEQYF
. | TRBJ2-1 | TRBV29-1 | . | TGCAGCGTTCCCAGGGCGAGCTCCTACAATGAGCAGTTCTTC | CSVPRASSYNEQFF
. | TRBJ1-5 | TRBV7-2 | . | TGTGCCAGCAGCCGGACAGCCTATCCCATCAGCCCCCAGCATTTT | CASSRTAYPISPQHF
. | TRBJ1-2 | TRBV4-3 | . | TGCGCCAGCAGCCAAGAACTGGCCAGGGGACCAACTAACTATGGCTACACCTTC | CASSQELARGPTNYGYTF
. | TRBJ2-7 | TRBV5-6 | . | TGTGCCAGCAGCCCAACAGAAATCTCCTACGAGCAGTACTTC | CASSPTEISYEQYF
. | TRBJ1-5 | TRBV7-8 | . | TGTGCCAGCAGCTTAACGCAGGGAAGCAATCAGCCCCAGCATTTT | CASSLTQGSNQPQHF
. | TRBJ1-5 | TRBV19 | . | TGTGCCAGTAGTTTGCAGGGTCGCAATCAGCCCCAGCATTTT | CASSLQGRNQPQHF
. | TRBJ1-4 | TRBV25-1 | . | TGTGCCAGCAGTGACCAGGGTAGGCCTAATGAAAAACTGTTTTTT | CASSDQGRPNEKLFF
. | TRBJ1-1 | TRBV21-1 | . | TGTGCCAGCAGCAGATCAGGGGAGCGCACTGAAGCTTTCTTT | CASSRSGERTEAFF
TRBD2 | TRBJ2-1 | TRBV29-1 | . | TGCAGCGTTGCTTGGAGACTAGCGGGAGAGCACAATGAGCAGTTCTTC | CSVAWRLAGEHNEQFF
. | TRBJ1-5 | TRBV7-8 | . | TGTGCCAGCAGCCTAAGCGGCGGGGGCGCGGGCAATCAGCCCCAGCATTTT | CASSLSGGGAGNQPQHF
. | TRBJ1-4 | TRBV7-2 | . | TGTGCCAGCAGCTTAGACAGGCTGGATGAAAAACTGTTTTTT | CASSLDRLDEKLFF
. | TRBJ1-5 | TRBV19 | . | TGTGCCAGTAGTATCGGGACTGGAAATCAGCCCCAGCATTTT | CASSIGTGNQPQHF
TRBD2 | TRBJ2-3 | TRBV9 | . | TGTGCCAGCAGCTCTGGACTAGCGAGTAGCACAGATACGCAGTATTTT | CASSSGLASSTDTQYF
. | TRBJ1-5 | TRBV19 | few | TGTGCCAGTAGCTGGGGGGGCAGGGGCAATCAGCCCCAGCATTTT | CASSWGGRGNQPQHF